Sequencing of this T cell receptor beta chain was carried out in a study of blood T cells in healthy people across ages. Together with a sample-barcoded 5' primer, a J-beta primer mix was included in a second PCR lasting about 7 to 12 cycles. One entry per CDR3 protein, called by TCRdb with MiXCR from the 5' RACE reads. The table lists about a million distinct CDR3 sequences, roughly 52% of them singletons. This CDR3 contains 14 residues. V was clipped by 7 bases and J by 4 bases, with 14 bases between them. Germline CDR1 and CDR2: MDHEN and SYDVKM. This clonotype was recorded only once. Sequencing was done on a sample of blood. The source is a man aged 30-40 years in good health. The V gene is TRBV28, the J gene TRBJ2-1, with D possibly being TRBD1 (6 bases). This CDR3 reads CASTWQGTYNEQFF. The CDR3 DNA follows: TGTGCCAGCACATGGCAGGGGACGTACAATGAGCAGTTCTTC.